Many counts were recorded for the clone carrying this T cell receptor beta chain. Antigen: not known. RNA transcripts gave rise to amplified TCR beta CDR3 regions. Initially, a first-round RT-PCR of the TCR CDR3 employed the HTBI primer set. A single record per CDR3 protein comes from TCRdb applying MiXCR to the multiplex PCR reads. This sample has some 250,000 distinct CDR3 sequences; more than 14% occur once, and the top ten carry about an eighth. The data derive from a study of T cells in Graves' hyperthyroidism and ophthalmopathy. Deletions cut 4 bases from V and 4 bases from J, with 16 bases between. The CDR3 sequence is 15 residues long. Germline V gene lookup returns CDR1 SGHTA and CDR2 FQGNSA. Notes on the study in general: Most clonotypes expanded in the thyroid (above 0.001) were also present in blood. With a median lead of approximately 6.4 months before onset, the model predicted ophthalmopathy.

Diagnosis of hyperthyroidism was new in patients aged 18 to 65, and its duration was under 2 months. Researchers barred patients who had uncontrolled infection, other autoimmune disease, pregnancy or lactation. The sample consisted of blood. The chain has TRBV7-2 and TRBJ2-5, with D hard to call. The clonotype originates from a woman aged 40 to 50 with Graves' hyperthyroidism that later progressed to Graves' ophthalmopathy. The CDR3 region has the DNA TGTGCCAGCAGCTCGTCAAACGTGCCCAGAGAGACCCAGTACTTC. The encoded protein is CASSSSNVPRETQYF.